This T cell receptor beta chain was retrieved from a study of OX40 agonist ivuxolimab in advanced cancers. The wider study: Prior checkpoint blockade (anti-PD-1, anti-PD-L1 or anti-CTLA-4) was permitted; 35% to 50% had it.

With 5 bases clipped from V and 1 base from J, the junction kept 8 bases outside the gene matches. The V gene's germline CDR1 is MNHEY and CDR2 SMNVEV (reference sequence). The CDR3 sequence is 15 residues long. The repertoire was sequenced with immunoSEQ multiplex PCR; TCRdb's copy has only in-frame clones and lacks some. The table lists about 26,000 clones, roughly three quarters of them singletons, with approximately 15% in the top ten. The TCR originated in an adult with an advanced solid tumor such as melanoma, head and neck, liver or kidney cancer. The sample here was CD4+ or CD8+ T cells sorted from blood, taken in a trial of the OX40 agonist ivuxolimab. The chain employs TRBV27 and TRBJ2-7; 7 bases are a match to TRBD1. CDR3 protein: CASSPWGQLSYEQYF. CDR3 DNA sequence: TGTGCCAGCAGTCCCTGGGGACAGCTGTCCTACGAGCAGTACTTC.